The clone carrying this T cell receptor (beta chain) was seen only a few times. Its specificity is not known. Via MiXCR, TCRdb re-called the reads, giving one row per CDR3 protein. This sample yields under 200,000 distinct CDR3 sequences, of which 20% to 25% are seen a single time; roughly 27% belongs to the top ten. The CDR3 is 19 residues long. The V gene's germline CDR1 is MNHEY and CDR2 SVGAGI. J lost 1 base, V lost 6 bases, and 18 bases had no gene match. This sample was taken from a study of T cell repertoires in cytomegalovirus infection. Turning to the study itself: Recently described HLA-C-restricted plus well-studied HLA-B-restricted CMV epitopes were used. CMV infection and matching HLA type were both indicated by public TCR beta signatures.

The study, taken as a whole, reports: What dominated the ex vivo response were HLA-C-restricted CMV-specific TCR beta clonotypes.

The chain recombines TRBV6-5 with TRBJ2-3; TRBD1 matches at 8 bases. The TCR sequence derives from a human donor in good health (CMV status not recorded). Some clones in this sample may be carry-over from other donors' samples. Here the sequenced sample was CD8+ T cells from cultured PBMCs, taken from culture after CMV antigen stimulation. The CDR3 reads CASSQGRDRRSRRTDTQYF. CDR3 DNA: TGTGCCAGCAGCCAGGGTCGGGACAGGCGATCGCGTCGCACAGATACGCAGTATTTT.